This T cell receptor (beta chain) originates from a study of T cell responses to AZD1222 COVID-19 vaccine (dated by TCRdb to about 2021). Study-wide context: A total of 233 trial participants underwent TCR sequencing, of whom around 200 received two doses of AZD1222 and approximately 25 received two doses of the MenACWY control vaccine. Enrollment into the trials was organized by age into subgroups of 18-55, 56-69 and 70-plus years, and those subgroups contained roughly 150, 30 and 60 TCR-sequenced participants, respectively. The paper's findings and limits, for the study overall: Participants were mostly white British and included more females than males, and it was suggested by the authors that clonal diversity may have been underestimated. In the small 56-69-year group, the increase in depth fell short of significance, most likely because of low power. The whole spike protein was spanned by vaccine-associated CD4 TCRs, and dominant responses were seen in regions 160-218 and 743-854. Reportedly, almost half of the unique spike-specific TCRs recognized epitopes lying outside the regions that are mutated in the B.1.351 and B.1.1.7 variants. A significant rise in spike-specific TCR breadth and depth was observed after two AZD1222 doses relative to day 0 and relative to MenACWY recipients. Because no samples from the day 14 peak response were available, repertoires could be characterized only after the peak T cell response. Conclusions about previously exposed vaccinees were limited because only a handful of AZD1222 recipients were SARS-CoV-2 seropositive at baseline.

Note on this clone: Its antigen is not yet known. Base qualities are not at hand, and no much larger clone is one base apart.

In the germline V gene, CDR1 corresponds to SGHRS and CDR2 to YFSETQ. From the cysteine up to the phenylalanine, the CDR3 has a length of 12 residues. Of all the DNA, just the CDR3 is kept, 36 bases in frame from base 1. V lost 3 bases and J lost 8 bases; the stretch between them is 11 bases long. The CDR3 regions of human TCRbeta chains were subjected to immunosequencing. The paper's processing steps were these. Repertoire TCRs were matched against a reference library of SARS-CoV-2-specific TCRs generated with the MIRA antigen-specificity platform. Breadth was defined as the fraction of unique TCRs that were SARS-CoV-2-associated. Depth was defined as the fraction of total T cells that were SARS-CoV-2-associated. Using the MIRA data, each spike-specific TCR was assigned both to the spike region to which the TCR was reactive and to a CD4 or CD8 class. Log10-transformed breadth and depth values were compared by one-way ANOVA with Sidak's multiple comparisons tests. Not all clones reach the TCRdb copy of this immuneACCESS table, which keeps in-frame sequences only. Checked studies attribute under half of the gap to unresolved V genes and leave the rest unexplained. That table gives V, J and clone size, and the DNA gave D and trimming. The sample table holds more than 85,000 clones, of which 70% to 90% were seen once. The ten largest clones add up to about 15% of the sample.

The time point label, read with the paper, signifies: about 28 days (+/-7) after the second vaccine dose. Because spike-specific TCR depth and breadth did not differ between the two schedules, AZD1222 recipients who got a second dose at roughly 4 weeks were pooled with those who got a second dose at roughly 12 weeks. The vaccinee samples were drawn from two UK trials, COV001 and COV002, one of which was a single-blind randomized controlled phase 2/3 trial testing AZD1222 (ChAdOx1 nCoV-19) in healthy adults. For TCRbeta chain sequencing, PBMC samples from trial participants were taken at day 0 and at day 28 after the second dose.

The rearrangement combines TRBV5-1 with TRBJ1-2; the D gene lacks a confident call. The sequence was obtained from an adult who received the AZD1222 COVID-19 vaccine. The material sequenced was peripheral blood, taken 28 days after the second AZD1222 dose. The CDR3: CASSSLPGGYTF. The nucleotide sequence is TGCGCCAGCAGCTCTCTCCCTGGAGGCTACACCTTC. Reference TRBV5-1 and TRBJ1-2 genes cover what lies past the CDR3, so the full variable domain is KAGVTQTPRYLIKTRGQQVTLSCSPISGHRSVSWYQQTPGQGLQFLFEYFSETQRNKGNFPGRFSGRQFSNSRSEMNVSTLELGDSALYLCASSSLPGGYTFGSGTRLTVV.